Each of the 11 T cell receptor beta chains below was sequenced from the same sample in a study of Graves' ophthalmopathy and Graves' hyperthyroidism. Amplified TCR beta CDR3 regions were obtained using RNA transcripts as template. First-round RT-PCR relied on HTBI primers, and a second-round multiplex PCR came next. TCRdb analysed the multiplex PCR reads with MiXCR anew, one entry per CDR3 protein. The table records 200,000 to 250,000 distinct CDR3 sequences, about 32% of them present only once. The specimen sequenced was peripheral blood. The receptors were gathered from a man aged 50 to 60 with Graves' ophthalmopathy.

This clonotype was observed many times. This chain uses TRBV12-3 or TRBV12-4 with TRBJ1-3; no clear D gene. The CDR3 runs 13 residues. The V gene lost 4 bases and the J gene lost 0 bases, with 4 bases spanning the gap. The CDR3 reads CASSWGSGNTIYF. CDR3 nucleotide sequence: TGTGCCAGCAGTTGGGGCTCTGGAAACACCATATATTTT.

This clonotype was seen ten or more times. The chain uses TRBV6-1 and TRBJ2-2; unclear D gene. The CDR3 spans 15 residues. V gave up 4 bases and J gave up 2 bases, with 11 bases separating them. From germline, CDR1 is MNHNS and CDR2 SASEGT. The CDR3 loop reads CASSGAMINTGELFF. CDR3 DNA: TGTGCCAGCAGTGGAGCCATGATAAACACCGGGGAGCTGTTTTTT.

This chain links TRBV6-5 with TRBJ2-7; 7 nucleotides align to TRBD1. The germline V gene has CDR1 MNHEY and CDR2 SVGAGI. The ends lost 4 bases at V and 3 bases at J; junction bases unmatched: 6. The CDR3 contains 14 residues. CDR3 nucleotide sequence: TGTGCCAGCAGTTTGACAGGGAACAACTACGAGCAGTACTTC. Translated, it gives CASSLTGNNYEQYF.

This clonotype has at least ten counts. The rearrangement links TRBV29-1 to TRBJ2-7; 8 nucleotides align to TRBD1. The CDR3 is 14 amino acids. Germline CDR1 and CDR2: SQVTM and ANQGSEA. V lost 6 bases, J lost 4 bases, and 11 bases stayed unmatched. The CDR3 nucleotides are TGCAGCGTCGCAGGGGGCGAGGTGGCTTACGAGCAGTACTTC. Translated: CSVAGGEVAYEQYF.

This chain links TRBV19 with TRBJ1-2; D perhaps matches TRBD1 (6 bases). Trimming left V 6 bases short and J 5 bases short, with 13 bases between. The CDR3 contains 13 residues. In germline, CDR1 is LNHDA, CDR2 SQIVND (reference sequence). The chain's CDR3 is CASRNKGGYGYTF. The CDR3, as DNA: TGTGCCAGTAGGAACAAGGGGGGGTATGGCTACACCTTC.

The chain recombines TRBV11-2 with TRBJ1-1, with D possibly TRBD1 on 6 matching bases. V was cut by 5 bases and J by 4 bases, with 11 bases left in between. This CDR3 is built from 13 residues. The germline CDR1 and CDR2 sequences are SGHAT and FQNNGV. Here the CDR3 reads CASSPGGATEAFF. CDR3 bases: TGTGCCAGCAGCCCGGGGGGGGCCACTGAAGCTTTCTTT. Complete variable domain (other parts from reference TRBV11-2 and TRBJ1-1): EAGVAQSPRYKIIEKRQSVAFWCNPISGHATLYWYQQILGQGPKLLIQFQNNGVVDDSQLPKDRFSAERLKGVDSTLKIQPAKLEDSAVYLCASSPGGATEAFFGQGTRLTVV.

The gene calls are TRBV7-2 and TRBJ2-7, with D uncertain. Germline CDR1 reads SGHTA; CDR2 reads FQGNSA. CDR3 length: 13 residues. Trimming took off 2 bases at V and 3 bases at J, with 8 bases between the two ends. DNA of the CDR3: TGTGCCAGCAGCTTAATAGCACGCTACGAGCAGTACTTC. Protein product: CASSLIARYEQYF.

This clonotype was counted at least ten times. This chain's CDR3 is CASSQGGNLNTEAFF. DNA of the CDR3: TGTGCCAGCAGTCAAGGGGGAAATTTGAACACTGAAGCTTTCTTT. The J gene is TRBJ1-1, the V gene TRBV12-3 or TRBV12-4, with D perhaps TRBD1 (6 bases). The CDR3 length is 15 residues. Between the trimmed V and J ends, which lost 5 bases and 0 bases, there was a span of 13 bases.

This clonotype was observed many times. CDR3 nucleotide sequence: TGTGCCAGCAGCCCCGCGAGTCTCCGATGGAATAATTCACCCCTCCACTTT. Translated, it gives CASSPASLRWNNSPLHF. This chain uses TRBV6-2 or TRBV6-3 with TRBJ1-6; D ambiguous. With 6 bases removed from V and 5 bases from J, the gap between germline ends came to 20 bases. Per the germline V gene, CDR1 is MNHEY and CDR2 is SVGEGT. The CDR3 has 17 amino acids.

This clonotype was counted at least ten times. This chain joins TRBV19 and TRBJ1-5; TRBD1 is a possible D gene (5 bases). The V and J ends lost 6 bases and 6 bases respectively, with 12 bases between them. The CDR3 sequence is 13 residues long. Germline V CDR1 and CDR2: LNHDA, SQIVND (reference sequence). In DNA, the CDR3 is TGTGCCAGTAGCGGTACGGGACCTCAGCCCCAGCATTTT. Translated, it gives CASSGTGPQPQHF. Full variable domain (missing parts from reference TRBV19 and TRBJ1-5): DGGITQSPKYLFRKEGQNVTLSCEQNLNHDAMYWYRQDPGQGLRLIYYSQIVNDFQKGDIAEGYSVSREKKESFPLTVTSAQKNPTAFYLCASSGTGPQPQHFGDGTRLSIL.

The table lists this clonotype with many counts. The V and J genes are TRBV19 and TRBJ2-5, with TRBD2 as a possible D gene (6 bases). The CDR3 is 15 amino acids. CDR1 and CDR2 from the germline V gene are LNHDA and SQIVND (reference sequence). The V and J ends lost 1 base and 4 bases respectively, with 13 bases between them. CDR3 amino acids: CASSIVPEGRETQYF. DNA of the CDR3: TGTGCCAGTAGTATAGTCCCGGAGGGCCGAGAGACCCAGTACTTC.